The 32 T cell receptor beta chains below come from one sample, sequenced in a study of tumor-infiltrating lymphocytes in localized non-small cell lung cancer. Clones were sequenced by immunoSEQ multiplex PCR, and TCRdb holds only the in-frame ones, with some missing. The sample has fewer than 20,000 clones; about three quarters are singletons. Sequencing was performed on lung tumor tissue. Receptors originate from a human donor with non-small cell lung cancer.

This clone was detected a few times. The rearrangement uses TRBV2 and TRBJ2-1, with TRBD2 matching over 14 bases. The ends lost 5 bases at V and 8 bases at J; junction bases unmatched: 14. CDR3 length: 18 amino acids. The germline V gene has CDR1 SNHLY and CDR2 FYNNEI. CDR3 sequence: CASSLTGTSGSNLDEQFF. The CDR3 DNA sequence: TGTGCCAGCAGTCTCACCGGGACTAGCGGGAGTAATCTCGATGAGCAGTTCTTC.

The rearrangement links TRBV28 to TRBJ1-5; 7 nucleotides agree with TRBD1. The V gene end was trimmed by 6 bases and the J gene end by 3 bases; junction bases not matched to a gene: 8. The CDR3 totals 15 residues. Germline CDR1 reads MDHEN; CDR2 reads SYDVKM. Here the CDR3 DNA reads TGTGCCAGCAGCTCATTCAGGGGGTCCAATCAGCCCCAGCATTTT. Its protein is CASSSFRGSNQPQHF.

V and J are TRBV29-1 and TRBJ2-3, with 10 bases aligning to TRBD2. CDR1 SQVTM and CDR2 ANQGSEA come from the germline V gene. The CDR3 totals 13 residues. Trimming removed 5 bases from V and 6 bases from J; junction bases left unmatched: 5. CDR3 DNA: TGCAGCGTTCTTAGCGGGAGGAGGGATACGCAGTATTTT. It codes for CSVLSGRRDTQYF.

The rearrangement joins TRBV9 to TRBJ2-3; D is possibly TRBD2 (5 bases). The germline V gene has CDR1 SGDLS and CDR2 YYNGEE. V dropped 3 bases and J dropped 10 bases, with 12 bases sitting between them. This CDR3 spans 12 amino acids. CDR3 region: CASSAPGEAQYF. In DNA form, the CDR3 reads TGTGCCAGCAGCGCCCCCGGGGAAGCGCAGTATTTT.

The chain combines TRBV5-4 with TRBJ2-1; a weak D match, TRBD1 (6 bases). Germline lookup yields CDR1 SGHNT and CDR2 YYREEE (reference sequence). Between the trimmed V and J ends, which lost 4 bases and 3 bases, there was a span of 8 bases. The CDR3 totals 13 residues. CDR3 bases: TGTGCCAGCAGCCAGGACAGCTACAATGAGCAGTTCTTC. Translation gives CASSQDSYNEQFF.

Only a few counts were recorded for this clone. The chain has TRBV25-1 and TRBJ2-3, with 13 bases matching TRBD2. V was pared by 5 bases and J by 2 bases, with 10 bases of the junction left unmatched. This CDR3 contains 18 residues. Germline V gene data show CDR1 as MGHDK and CDR2 as SYGVNS. The CDR3 loop reads CASSIRTSGSPLTDTQYF. The CDR3 nucleotides read TGTGCCAGCAGTATTCGGACTAGCGGGAGTCCCCTCACAGATACGCAGTATTTT.

This clone was observed a single time. The chain links TRBV6-4 to TRBJ2-3; 10 nucleotides line up with TRBD2. V was pared by 6 bases and J by 3 bases, with 3 bases of the junction left unmatched. The CDR3 is made up of 14 amino acids. Germline CDR1 is MRHNA and CDR2 is SNTAGT. The CDR3 spells CASSTSGTTDTQYF. The CDR3 DNA sequence: TGTGCCAGCAGCACTAGCGGGACGACAGATACGCAGTATTTT.

The chain employs TRBV25-1 and TRBJ1-2; D possibly corresponds to TRBD1 (5 bases). Germline values: CDR1 MGHDK, CDR2 SYGVNS. V lost 3 bases and J 2 bases, leaving 13 bases between the germline ends. The CDR3 contains 15 residues. The CDR3 here is CASSEDRDVNYGYTF. The DNA of the CDR3 is TGTGCCAGCAGTGAGGACCGGGACGTAAACTATGGCTACACCTTC.

The genes are TRBV9 and TRBJ2-1, with 11 bases aligning to TRBD2. The CDR3 has 18 residues. The V segment lost 4 bases and the J segment 0 bases; nucleotides outside the gene matches: 9. Germline V CDR1 and CDR2: SGDLS, YYNGEE. CDR3 coding DNA: TGTGCCAGCAGCCGGACTAGCGGGTCCACCAGCTCCTACAATGAGCAGTTCTTC. Its translation is CASSRTSGSTSSYNEQFF. The variable domain in full, with the rest retrieved from reference TRBV9 and TRBJ2-1, is DSGVTQTPKHLITATGQRVTLRCSPRSGDLSVYWYQQSLDQGLQFLIQYYNGEERAKGNILERFSAQQFPDLHSELNLSSLELGDSALYFCASSRTSGSTSSYNEQFFGPGTRLTVL.

The V and J genes are TRBV10-3 and TRBJ1-5; no clear D. The CDR3 extends over 14 amino acids. The ends were cut back, 0 bases at V and 9 bases at J, with 12 bases in the middle. Germline lookup yields CDR1 ENHRY and CDR2 SYGVKD. CDR3 coding DNA: TGTGCCATCAGTGAGTCGCTGGGTTCGTTGCCCCAGCATTTT. This encodes CAISESLGSLPQHF.

This chain connects TRBV19 to TRBJ1-3; a possible D gene is TRBD1 (5 bases). Germline-derived CDR1 and CDR2 are LNHDA and SQIVND (reference sequence). The germline V and J ends were trimmed by 6 bases and 0 bases, with 18 bases remaining between them. The CDR3 runs to 17 residues. In nucleotides, the CDR3 is TGTGCCAGTAGACAAACGAACGGGGCACACTCTGGAAACACCATATATTTT. It encodes CASRQTNGAHSGNTIYF.

Written as DNA, the CDR3 is TGTGCCGGAGAGGCCGAGGCGTGGACTGAAGCTTTCTTT. Translated: CAGEAEAWTEAFF. V usage is TRBV6-1 and J usage is TRBJ1-1; D remains ambiguous. CDR3 length equals 13 residues. In germline, CDR1 is MNHNS, CDR2 SASEGT. The V gene lost 11 bases and the J gene lost 5 bases, with 18 bases spanning the gap.

The chain couples TRBV5-4 to TRBJ1-2; D remains ambiguous. Germline CDR1 is SGHNT and CDR2 is YYREEE (reference sequence). With 4 bases removed from V and 4 bases from J, the gap between germline ends came to 14 bases. The CDR3 extends over 14 amino acids. The chain's CDR3 is CASSPSEGRYGYTF. The CDR3 DNA is TGTGCCAGCAGCCCCTCGGAAGGGCGCTATGGCTACACCTTC. The full variable domain, its missing parts supplied by reference TRBV5-4 and TRBJ1-2, is ETGVTQSPTHLIKTRGQQVTLRCSSQSGHNTVSWYQQALGQGPQFIFQYYREEENGRGNFPPRFSGLQFPNYSSELNVNALELDDSALYLCASSPSEGRYGYTFGSGTRLTVV.

This clone was found a few times. The chain uses TRBV18 and TRBJ2-1; the match to TRBD1 covers 10 bases. The germline V gene encodes CDR1 KGHSH and CDR2 LQKENI. Unmatched junction bases numbered 9, after V lost 1 base and J lost 6 bases. The CDR3 runs to 17 residues. CDR3 nucleotide sequence: TGTGCCAGCTCACCACTTACCGGGACAGGGGAGGGCAATGAGCAGTTCTTC. The encoded protein is CASSPLTGTGEGNEQFF.

The chain uses TRBV7-8 and TRBJ2-7; 8 positions agree with TRBD1. The CDR3 contains 14 residues. The J segment lost 4 bases and the V segment lost 5 bases, leaving 7 bases of the junction unmatched. From germline, CDR1 is SGHVS and CDR2 FQNEAQ. The CDR3 DNA sequence: TGTGCCAGCAGCCCGTTGACAGGGGCTTACGAGCAGTACTTC. Translated: CASSPLTGAYEQYF.

The chain links TRBV6-5 to TRBJ2-3, with 9 bases identical to TRBD2. Germline trimming cut 4 bases from V and 1 base from J; bases unmatched to any gene: 3. The CDR3 sequence is 15 residues long. The germline V gene encodes CDR1 MNHEY and CDR2 SVGAGI. CDR3 nucleotide sequence: TGTGCCAGCAGTTCTTTAGCGGGAGGCACAGATACGCAGTATTTT. Translating it yields CASSSLAGGTDTQYF.

This clone was detected only a few times. The gene calls are TRBV28 and TRBJ1-3, with a possible D match to TRBD1 (6 bases). The CDR3 is 12 amino acids. Germline assignment: CDR1 MDHEN and CDR2 SYDVKM. Trimming took 9 bases from V and 3 from J, leaving 9 bases between them. The DNA of the CDR3 is TGTGCCAGTGGGACAAATGGAAACACCATATATTTT. It codes for CASGTNGNTIYF.

The chain combines TRBV30 with TRBJ2-7; 13 nucleotides match TRBD2. This CDR3 has 15 amino acids. Germline V gene sequence: CDR1 GTSNPN, CDR2 SVGIG (reference sequence). V dropped 2 bases and J dropped 4; count of bases not matched to a gene: 5. The CDR3 DNA reads TGTGCCTGGAGTCTGGGACTAGCGGGAAGGTACGAGCAGTACTTC. Translated: CAWSLGLAGRYEQYF.

This chain connects TRBV7-3 to TRBJ2-3, with D uncertain. Germline CDR1 and CDR2: SGHTA and FQGTGA. Trimming took 2 bases from V and 9 from J, leaving 9 bases between them. CDR3 length equals 12 residues. The CDR3 loop reads CASSLHGLTQYF. CDR3 nucleotides: TGTGCCAGCAGCTTACACGGCTTGACGCAGTATTTT.

The chain recombines TRBV7-9 with TRBJ2-7, with D unclear. Trimming stripped 5 bases from V and 5 bases from J, with 16 bases between. The CDR3 is 14 residues long. The germline CDR1 and CDR2 sequences are SEHNR and FQNEAQ (reference sequence). CDR3 amino acids: CASSPNQAAHEQYF. CDR3 in DNA: TGTGCCAGCAGCCCGAATCAGGCCGCCCACGAGCAGTACTTC.

This rearrangement joins TRBV28 to TRBJ2-7; TRBD1 or TRBD2 may be the D gene (5 bases each). V was cut by 5 bases and J by 3 bases, with 11 bases left in between. Germline CDR1 and CDR2: MDHEN and SYDVKM. CDR3 length: 13 residues. In DNA, the CDR3 is TGTGCCAGCAGTCCGGGGCTTGACTACGAGCAGTACTTC. This codes for CASSPGLDYEQYF.

The V gene is TRBV15, the J gene TRBJ2-1; 12 nucleotides match TRBD2. This CDR3 has 17 amino acids. The germline V gene encodes CDR1 LNHNV and CDR2 YYDKDF (reference sequence). The J segment lost 4 bases and the V segment lost 1 base, leaving 5 bases of the junction unmatched. Written as DNA, the CDR3 is TGTGCCACCAGCAGAGGACTAGCGGGAGCCGGGTACAATGAGCAGTTCTTC. This gives the protein CATSRGLAGAGYNEQFF.

V usage is TRBV23-1 and J usage is TRBJ1-2; D is perhaps TRBD1 (5 bases). TRBV23-1 belongs to the ORF category, with a function that is uncertain. The CDR3 totals 13 residues. Trimming left V 1 base short and J 6 bases short, with 9 bases between. CDR3 protein: CASSQFRVNGYTF. CDR3 sequence (DNA): TGCGCCAGCAGTCAATTCAGGGTTAATGGCTACACCTTC.

The chain employs TRBV14 and TRBJ1-6, with 7 bases identical to TRBD1. J was trimmed by 5 bases and V by 5 bases; bases with no gene match: 6. In germline, CDR1 is SGHDN, CDR2 FVKESK. The length of the CDR3 is 15 residues. CDR3 in amino acids: CASSSRDSDNSPLHF. CDR3 in DNA: TGTGCCAGCAGCAGCCGGGACAGTGATAATTCACCCCTCCACTTT.

The V and J genes are TRBV28 and TRBJ2-5; D possibly matches TRBD1 or TRBD2 (5 bases each). V lost 7 bases to trimming and J lost 1 base, with 10 bases between them. This CDR3 is built from 13 residues. The germline V gene encodes CDR1 MDHEN and CDR2 SYDVKM. The DNA for the CDR3 is TGTGCCAGCATTTCAGGGACCCAAGAGACCCAGTACTTC. Translated: CASISGTQETQYF. Using reference TRBV28 and TRBJ2-5 for the parts outside the CDR3, the full variable domain is DVKVTQSSRYLVKRTGEKVFLECVQDMDHENMFWYRQDPGLGLRLIYFSYDVKMKEKGDIPEGYSVSREKKERFSLILESASTNQTSMYLCASISGTQETQYFGPGTRLLVL.

This clone was counted once. The chain recombines TRBV13 with TRBJ1-5; the D is unclear. V lost 5 bases and J 1 base, leaving 9 bases between the germline ends. Germline V gene sequence: CDR1 PRHDT, CDR2 FYEKMQ (reference sequence). This CDR3 contains 14 residues. The CDR3 DNA sequence: TGTGCCAGCAGCATTGGAAGGAGCAATCAGCCCCAGCATTTT. This gives the protein CASSIGRSNQPQHF.

The rearrangement uses TRBV10-2 and TRBJ1-2; the D gene is possibly TRBD1 (5 bases). V lost 2 bases, J lost 4 bases, and 17 bases lay in between. Germline V gene data show CDR1 as WSHSY and CDR2 as SAAADI. The CDR3 runs to 16 residues. This CDR3 is CASSERFGGEGYGYTF. The CDR3 bases are TGCGCCAGCAGTGAGAGGTTCGGAGGGGAGGGCTATGGCTACACCTTC.

The chain couples TRBV5-1 to TRBJ2-5, with D uncertain. With 4 bases removed from V and 5 bases from J, the gap between germline ends came to 21 bases. Germline CDR1 and CDR2: SGHRS and YFSETQ. CDR3 size: 16 residues. Here the CDR3 reads CASSPQSRVFAETQYF. CDR3 DNA: TGCGCCAGCAGCCCACAGTCCCGGGTATTTGCGGAGACCCAGTACTTC.

This clone has a single count. This chain connects TRBV18 to TRBJ1-5, with D perhaps matching TRBD1 (5 bases). The CDR3 covers 17 residues. V lost 2 bases and J 4 bases, leaving 18 bases between the germline ends. CDR1 and CDR2 from the germline V gene are KGHSH and LQKENI. The CDR3 nucleotides read TGTGCCAGCTCACCATCCGTGCCGGGGCCTTCAAATCAGCCCCAGCATTTT. As protein: CASSPSVPGPSNQPQHF.

The CDR3 protein is CASSFHINEQFF. The CDR3 DNA sequence: TGTGCCAGCAGCTTTCATATAAATGAGCAGTTCTTC. V usage is TRBV13 and J usage is TRBJ2-1; no clear D gene. The V gene's germline CDR1 is PRHDT and CDR2 FYEKMQ (reference sequence). This CDR3 has 12 amino acids. V lost 3 bases, J lost 7 bases, and 7 bases lay in between.

J is TRBJ2-5 and V is TRBV7-9, with TRBD2 as a possible D gene (6 bases). Germline CDR1 reads SEHNR; CDR2 reads FQNEAQ (reference sequence). This CDR3 is built from 13 residues. Trimming left V 2 bases short and J 5 bases short, with 9 bases between. The CDR3 reads CASSLSGGETQYF. In DNA, the CDR3 is TGTGCCAGCAGCTTATCTGGGGGGGAGACCCAGTACTTC.

The genes are TRBV7-8 and TRBJ1-3; 7 nucleotides line up with TRBD1. V was pared by 2 bases and J by 0 bases, with 7 bases of the junction left unmatched. CDR3 size: 17 residues. Germline CDR1 reads SGHVS; CDR2 reads FQNEAQ. CDR3 nucleotides: TGTGCCAGCAGCTTAAGGTTACAGGGGAACTCTGGAAACACCATATATTTT. Translating it yields CASSLRLQGNSGNTIYF.